This T cell receptor beta chain was recorded in a study of T cell responses to AZD1222 COVID-19 vaccine. TCRdb's table, derived via immunoSEQ multiplex PCR, lists solely in-frame clones and lacks some. The repertoire holds 85,000 to 100,000 clones, with approximately 90% as singletons. The CDR3 length is 17 residues. Trimming removed 4 bases from V and 0 bases from J; junction bases left unmatched: 6. Germline V CDR1 and CDR2: MGHRA, YSYEKL. Findings and caveats of the study: Donors in the cohort were predominantly white British and more often female, and clonal diversity was possibly underestimated. Among those given AZD1222, only 6 or 7 were seropositive at baseline.

As to this clone: The antigen remains unidentified.

V gene TRBV4-1 combines with J gene TRBJ2-3; TRBD2 agrees at 11 bases. This receptor was identified in an adult who received the AZD1222 COVID-19 vaccine. Sample: peripheral blood, taken 28 days after the second AZD1222 dose. The CDR3 DNA follows: TGCGCCAGCAGCCCGACTAGCGGGGAACTAAGCACAGATACGCAGTATTTT. It translates to CASSPTSGELSTDTQYF.